Here is one T cell receptor (beta chain) with its context. Treatment defined: roughly 20 received Ad26.COV2.S at low or high dose, single or two shots; 5 received placebo; per-sample allocation not given. It was on day 63 after the first vaccine or placebo injection that samples were taken. Trimming at V came to 4 bases and at J to 4 bases, leaving 2 bases not matched to a gene. Germline CDR1 reads SGHRS; CDR2 reads YFSETQ. There are 13 residues in the CDR3. This specimen comes from a study of Ad26.COV2.S vaccination and SARS-CoV-2 variants. The assay was immunoSEQ multiplex PCR, and TCRdb's table has in-frame clones only and misses some. Among hundreds of thousands of clones, approximately 90% were seen once, and the ten largest hold 12%.

V usage is TRBV5-1 and J usage is TRBJ2-7; the match to TRBD1 covers 10 bases. The sequencing here drew on peripheral blood, taken in a trial of Ad26.COV2.S vaccine versus placebo. The receptor's source is a person aged 18-65 years who received the Ad26.COV2.S COVID-19 vaccine or a placebo. The CDR3 loop is CASSRQGAYEQYF. The CDR3 DNA reads TGCGCCAGCAGCCGACAGGGGGCTTACGAGCAGTACTTC.